This T cell receptor beta chain comes out of a study of early T cells in non-severe SARS-CoV-2 infection. The CDR3 has 13 amino acids. V was shortened by 4 bases and J by 6 bases, with 15 bases between the two germline ends. Germline V gene data show CDR1 as DFQATT and CDR2 as SNEGSKA (reference sequence). TCRdb re-called the 5' RACE reads with MiXCR, one entry per CDR3 protein. The sample records roughly 56,000 distinct CDR3 sequences, about 13% being singletons. The J gene is TRBJ1-1, the V gene TRBV20-1; D perhaps matches TRBD1 (6 bases). The sequencing sample was made of whole blood. The receptor's source is an adult who was a healthcare worker with PCR-confirmed SARS-CoV-2 infection or an uninfected control (not recorded which). CDR3 protein: CSATQGVGAEAFF. CDR3 nucleotides: TGCAGTGCTACACAGGGAGTTGGGGCTGAAGCTTTCTTT.